This T cell receptor beta chain originates from a study of blood T cell repertoires in COVID-19. At the level of the study: Whether acute or convalescent, the COVID-19 samples came from the United States, Italy and Spain.

This CDR3 contains 12 residues. V was pared by 3 bases and J by 4 bases, with 7 bases between. Germline CDR1 and CDR2: SGHDT and YYEEEE. The protocol was immunoSEQ multiplex PCR, while the TCRdb copy is restricted to in-frame clones and leaves out a portion. The table lists about 69,000 clones, around 86% of them singletons, with 16% in the top ten. The chain combines TRBV5-6 with TRBJ1-2; possible D gene TRBD1, 6 bases. Sequenced input: peripheral blood. The sequence derives from a man in his forties with COVID-19, enrolled during active disease. The CDR3 loop is CASSSGAYGYTF. In DNA, the CDR3 is TGTGCCAGCAGCTCAGGGGCCTATGGCTACACCTTC.